The 7 T cell receptor beta chains below all came from one sample that was sequenced in a study of CD8 T cells in Susac syndrome. cDNA came from approximately 0.5 to 1 ug RNA primed by random hexamers. One entry per CDR3 protein results from TCRdb running MiXCR on the immunoSEQ multiplex PCR reads. The sample records around 180,000 distinct CDR3 sequences, approximately 95% being singletons. The sequenced sample was CD4+ T cells from PBMCs. These receptors were collected from a human donor with multiple sclerosis.

The chain is built from TRBV3-1 and TRBJ2-5, with TRBD2 matching over 7 bases. CDR3 size: 18 residues. Trimming removed 4 bases from V and 2 bases from J; junction bases left unmatched: 16. Per the germline V gene, CDR1 is LGHDT and CDR2 is YNNKEL (reference sequence). The CDR3 bases are TGTGCCAGCAGCCGGCCTCTCCGGAGCGGGGTCTTGCAAGAGACCCAGTACTTC. It translates to CASSRPLRSGVLQETQYF.

V is TRBV3-1 and J is TRBJ1-4, with D possibly being TRBD1 (6 bases). V was trimmed by 2 bases and J by 5 bases, leaving 12 bases between them. The germline V gene has CDR1 LGHDT and CDR2 YNNKEL (reference sequence). This CDR3 spans 15 amino acids. The CDR3 protein is CASSQWTEPNEKLFF. DNA for the CDR3: TGTGCCAGCAGCCAATGGACAGAACCAAATGAAAAACTGTTTTTT.

This chain links TRBV6-6 with TRBJ2-7; D is possibly TRBD2 (5 bases). The germline gives CDR1 MNHNY, CDR2 SVGAGI (reference sequence). The CDR3 loop spans 14 amino acids. The V gene lost 6 bases and the J gene lost 5 bases, with 17 bases spanning the gap. CDR3 in DNA: TGTGCCAGCAGAAGAGCGGAAATGGAGAACGAGCAGTACTTC. Translating it yields CASRRAEMENEQYF.

The V and J genes are TRBV13 and TRBJ2-3; D assignment may be TRBD1 or TRBD2 (5 bases each). Germline values: CDR1 PRHDT, CDR2 FYEKMQ (reference sequence). The V end lost 3 bases, the J end lost 5 bases, and 6 bases lay between the germline ends. This CDR3 is built from 12 residues. In nucleotides, the CDR3 is TGTGCCAGCAGCTTTGGGGGAGATACGCAGTATTTT. It codes for CASSFGGDTQYF.

The gene calls are TRBV7-2 and TRBJ2-7; 8 bases agree with TRBD2. Trimming cost V 0 bases and J 7 bases; bases outside gene matches: 5. The CDR3 sequence is 14 residues long. Germline V gives CDR1 SGHTA, CDR2 FQGNSA. CDR3 in amino acids: CASSLASGTEEQYF. As DNA, the CDR3 is TGTGCCAGCAGCTTAGCTAGCGGGACGGAAGAGCAGTACTTC. Full variable domain (remainder filled in from reference TRBV7-2 and TRBJ2-7): GAGVSQSPSNKVTEKGKDVELRCDPISGHTALYWYRQSLGQGLEFLIYFQGNSAPDKSGLPSDRFSAERTGGSVSTLTIQRTQQEDSAVYLCASSLASGTEEQYFGPGTRLTVT.

The V and J genes are TRBV4-2 and TRBJ2-1; 11 bases line up with TRBD2. The CDR3 length is 15 residues. Germline assignment: CDR1 LGHNA and CDR2 YNFKEQ. The V and J ends lost 0 bases and 5 bases, in that order; junction bases with no gene match: 0. The CDR3 loop reads CASSQDSGGDNEQFF. The CDR3 region has the DNA TGTGCCAGCAGCCAAGATAGCGGGGGGGACAATGAGCAGTTCTTC.

The chain links TRBV12-3 or TRBV12-4 to TRBJ1-5; the D is unclear. Trimming took off 2 bases at V and 3 bases at J, with 8 bases between the two ends. CDR3 length: 14 residues. The CDR3 nucleotides read TGTGCCAGCAGTTTACTCCAGACCAATCAGCCCCAGCATTTT. Translating gives CASSLLQTNQPQHF.